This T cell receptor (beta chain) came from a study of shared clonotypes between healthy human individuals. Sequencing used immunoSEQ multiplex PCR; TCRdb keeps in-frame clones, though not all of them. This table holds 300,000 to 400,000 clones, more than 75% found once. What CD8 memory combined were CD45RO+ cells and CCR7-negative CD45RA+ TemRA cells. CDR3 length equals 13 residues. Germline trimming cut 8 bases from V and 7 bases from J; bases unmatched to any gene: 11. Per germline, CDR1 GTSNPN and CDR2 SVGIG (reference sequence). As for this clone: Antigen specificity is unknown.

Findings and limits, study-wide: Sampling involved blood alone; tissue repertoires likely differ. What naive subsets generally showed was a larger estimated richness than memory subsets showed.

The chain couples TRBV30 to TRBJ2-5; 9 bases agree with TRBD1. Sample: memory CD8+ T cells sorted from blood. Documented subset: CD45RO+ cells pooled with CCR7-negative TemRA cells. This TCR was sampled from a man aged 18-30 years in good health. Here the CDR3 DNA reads TGTGCCGGTTTAGACAGGGGGGAACGGACCCAGTACTTC. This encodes CAGLDRGERTQYF.